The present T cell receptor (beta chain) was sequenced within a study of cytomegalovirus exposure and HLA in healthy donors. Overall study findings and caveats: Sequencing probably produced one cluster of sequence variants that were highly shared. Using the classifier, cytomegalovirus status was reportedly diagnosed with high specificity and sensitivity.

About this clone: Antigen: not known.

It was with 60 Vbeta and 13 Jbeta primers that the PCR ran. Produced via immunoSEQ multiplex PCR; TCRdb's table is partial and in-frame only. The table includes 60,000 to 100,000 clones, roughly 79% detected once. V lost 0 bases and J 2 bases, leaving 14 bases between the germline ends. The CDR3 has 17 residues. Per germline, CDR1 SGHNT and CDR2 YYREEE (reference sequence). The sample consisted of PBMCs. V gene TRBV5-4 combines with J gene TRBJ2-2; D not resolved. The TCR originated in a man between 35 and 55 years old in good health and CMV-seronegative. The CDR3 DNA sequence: TGTGCCAGCAGCTTGGATTTGGCGGCATTAAACACCGGGGAGCTGTTTTTT. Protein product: CASSLDLAALNTGELFF.